The following is a TCR beta chain sequence with its context. Its cognate antigen is unknown. This specimen comes from a study of beta chain features in type 1 diabetes. Broader study findings: Naive, central memory and Treg TCRB repertoires seemed to resemble each other more closely in patients than they did in healthy donors. Patients with Type 1 diabetes showed moderately but significantly shorter TCRB CDR3s in all four CD4+ subsets.

The CDR3 runs 16 residues. J was trimmed by 3 bases and V by 2 bases; bases with no gene match: 3. Germline-derived CDR1 and CDR2 are SGHNT and YYREEE (reference sequence). Reverse transcribing all isolated RNA meant expressed TCRB transcripts were sequenced. Libraries were prepared by immunoSEQ multiplex PCR; TCRdb keeps only in-frame clonotypes and omits some of them. The sample holds a few hundred thousand clones, 16% seen once. Cells sorted by CD45RO/CCR7/CD25/CD127/CD95/CD27 comprised CD4+ naive, central memory, regulatory and stem cell-like memory cells. Purities in excess of 95% were seen in all sorted populations.

The rearrangement links TRBV5-4 to TRBJ2-3; 13 bases map to TRBD2. The TCR sequence derives from a man in his thirties or forties with type 1 diabetes. Sequenced material: naive CD4+ T cells from blood. CDR3: CASSLGLAGVTDTQYF. The CDR3 bases are TGTGCCAGCAGCTTAGGACTAGCGGGAGTTACAGATACGCAGTATTTT.